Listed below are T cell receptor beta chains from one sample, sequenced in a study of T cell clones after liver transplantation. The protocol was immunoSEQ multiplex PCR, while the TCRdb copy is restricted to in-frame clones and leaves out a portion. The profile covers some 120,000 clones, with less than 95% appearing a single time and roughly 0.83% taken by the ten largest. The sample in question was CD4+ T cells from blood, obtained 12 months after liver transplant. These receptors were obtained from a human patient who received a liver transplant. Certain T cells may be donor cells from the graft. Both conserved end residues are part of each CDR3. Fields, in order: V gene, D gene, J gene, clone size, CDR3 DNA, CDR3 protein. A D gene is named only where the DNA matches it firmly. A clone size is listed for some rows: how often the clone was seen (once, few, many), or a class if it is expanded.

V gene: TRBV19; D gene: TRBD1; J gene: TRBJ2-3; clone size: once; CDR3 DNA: TGTGCCAGTAGCCTGACAGGGGCCGGGGCAGATACGCAGTATTTT; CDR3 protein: CASSLTGAGADTQYF
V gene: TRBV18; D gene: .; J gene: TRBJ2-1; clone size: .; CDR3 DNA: TGTGCCAGCTCAAAACCGAGCTCCTACAATGAGCAGTTCTTC; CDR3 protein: CASSKPSSYNEQFF
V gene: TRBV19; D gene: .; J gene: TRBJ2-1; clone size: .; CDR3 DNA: TGTGCCAGTAGTATTCGAGCGGGCCGAAACAATGAGCAGTTCTTC; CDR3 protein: CASSIRAGRNNEQFF
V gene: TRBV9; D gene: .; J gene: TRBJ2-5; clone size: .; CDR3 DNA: TGTGCCAGCAGCGCTAACATGCGGAGACAGGAGACCCAGTACTTC; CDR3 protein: CASSANMRRQETQYF
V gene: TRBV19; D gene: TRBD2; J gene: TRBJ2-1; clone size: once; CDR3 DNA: TGTGCCAGTAGTATAGCGACTAGCGGGAGACTCGCCTACAATGAGCAGTTCTTC; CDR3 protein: CASSIATSGRLAYNEQFF
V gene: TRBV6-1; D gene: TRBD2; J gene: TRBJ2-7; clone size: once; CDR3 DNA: TGTGCCAGCAGTCTACCTAGCGGGGCATACGAGCAGTACTTC; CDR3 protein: CASSLPSGAYEQYF
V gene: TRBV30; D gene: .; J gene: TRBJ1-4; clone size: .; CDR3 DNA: TGTGCCTGGAGTGTAGATAGGGGAAATGAAAAACTGTTTTTT; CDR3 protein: CAWSVDRGNEKLFF
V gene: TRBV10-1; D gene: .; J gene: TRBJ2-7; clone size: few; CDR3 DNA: TGCGCCAGCAGTGTCATGCCGGAGAGCTCCTACGAGCAGTACTTC; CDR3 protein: CASSVMPESSYEQYF
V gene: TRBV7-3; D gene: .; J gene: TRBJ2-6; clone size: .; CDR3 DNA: TGTGCCAGCAGCTTAAGGCTCCGCTCTGGGGCCAACGTCCTGACTTTC; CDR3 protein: CASSLRLRSGANVLTF
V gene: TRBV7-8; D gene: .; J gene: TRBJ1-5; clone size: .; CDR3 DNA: TGTGCCAGCAGCTTAATGAAAGGGGAAAATCAGCCCCAGCATTTT; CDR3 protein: CASSLMKGENQPQHF
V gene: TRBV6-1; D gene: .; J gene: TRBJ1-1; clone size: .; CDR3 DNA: TGTGCCAGCAGTGCGGAGGGGGGGACTGAAGCTTTCTTT; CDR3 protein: CASSAEGGTEAFF
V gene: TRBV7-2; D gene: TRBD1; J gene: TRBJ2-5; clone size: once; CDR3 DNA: TGTGCCAGCAGTTCCGCCGGGACAGACAAAGAGACCCAGTACTTC; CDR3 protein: CASSSAGTDKETQYF
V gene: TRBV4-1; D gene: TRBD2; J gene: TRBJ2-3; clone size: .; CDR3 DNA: TGCGCCAGCAGCCAGGGGACTAGTTACGATACGCAGTATTTT; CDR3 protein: CASSQGTSYDTQYF
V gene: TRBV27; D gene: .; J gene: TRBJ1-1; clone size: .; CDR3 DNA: TGTGCCAGCACTAGGACTGCGGGAACTGAAGCTTTCTTT; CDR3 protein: CASTRTAGTEAFF
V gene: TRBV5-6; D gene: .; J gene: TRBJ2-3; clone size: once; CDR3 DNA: TGTGCCAGCAGCTTGGGGCCAAGCACAGATACGCAGTATTTT; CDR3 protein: CASSLGPSTDTQYF
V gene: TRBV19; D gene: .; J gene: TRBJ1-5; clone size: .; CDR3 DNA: TGTGCCAGTAGTGGTCAGGGTTTCAATCAGCCCCAGCATTTT; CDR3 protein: CASSGQGFNQPQHF
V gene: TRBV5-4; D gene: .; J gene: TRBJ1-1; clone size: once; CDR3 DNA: TGTGCCAGCAGCCCGACGTCCCAGGACTCGAACACTGAAGCTTTCTTT; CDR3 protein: CASSPTSQDSNTEAFF
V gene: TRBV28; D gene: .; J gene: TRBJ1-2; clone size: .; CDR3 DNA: TGTGCCAGCAGTTTGGCTGGGCAGATTACTAACTATGGCTACACCTTC; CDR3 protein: CASSLAGQITNYGYTF
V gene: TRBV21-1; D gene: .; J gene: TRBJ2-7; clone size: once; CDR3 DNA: TGTGCCAGCAGCAAAGGCAAGCGGATCTACGAGCAGTACTTC; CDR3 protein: CASSKGKRIYEQYF
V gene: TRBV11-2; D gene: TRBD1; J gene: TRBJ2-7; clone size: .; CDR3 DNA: TGTGCCAGCAGCTTAAGGGCAGGGGGCCACGAGCAGTACTTC; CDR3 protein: CASSLRAGGHEQYF
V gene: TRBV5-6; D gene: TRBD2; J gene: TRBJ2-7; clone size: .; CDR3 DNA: TGTGCCAGCAGGACTAGCGGGAGGGGCTACGAGCAGTACTTC; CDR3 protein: CASRTSGRGYEQYF
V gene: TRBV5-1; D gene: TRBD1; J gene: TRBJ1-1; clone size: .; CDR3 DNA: TGCGCCAGCAGCACGGACAGGGTGGACACTGAAGCTTTCTTT; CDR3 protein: CASSTDRVDTEAFF
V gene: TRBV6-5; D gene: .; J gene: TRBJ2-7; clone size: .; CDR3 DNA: TGTGCCAGCAGTTATTCCATAGTGGGGGAGTACGAGCAGTACTTC; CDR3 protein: CASSYSIVGEYEQYF
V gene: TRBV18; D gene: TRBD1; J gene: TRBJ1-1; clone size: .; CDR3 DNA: TGTGCCAGCTCCCCACGACAGGGTGTGAACACTGAAGCTTTCTTT; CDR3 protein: CASSPRQGVNTEAFF
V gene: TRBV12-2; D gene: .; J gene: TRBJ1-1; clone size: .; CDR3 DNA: TGTGCAAGTCGCTCCGACATTGATGAGAGGACAGGCCCATACACTGAAGCTTTCTTT; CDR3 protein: CASRSDIDERTGPYTEAFF
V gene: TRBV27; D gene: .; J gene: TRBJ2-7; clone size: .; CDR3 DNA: TGTGCCAGCAGTTTACGCTGGCAAGGGGGCTACGAGCAGTACTTC; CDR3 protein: CASSLRWQGGYEQYF
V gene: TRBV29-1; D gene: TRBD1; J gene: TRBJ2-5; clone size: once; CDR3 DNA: TGCAGCGTCGTTCCGGGACAGGGGGTCGGAGAGACCCAGTACTTC; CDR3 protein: CSVVPGQGVGETQYF
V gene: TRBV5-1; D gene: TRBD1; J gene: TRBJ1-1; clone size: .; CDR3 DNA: TGCGCCAGCAGCTCAGGGGACAGGCGGCCCACTGAAGCTTTCTTT; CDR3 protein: CASSSGDRRPTEAFF
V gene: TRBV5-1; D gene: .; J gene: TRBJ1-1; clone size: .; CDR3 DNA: TGCGCCAGCAGCTTGGACAGCTTGAACACTGAAGCTTTCTTT; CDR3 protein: CASSLDSLNTEAFF
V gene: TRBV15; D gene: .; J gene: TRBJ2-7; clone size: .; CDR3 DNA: TGTGCCACCAGCAGAGATCGACTCACTCGGGGCGAGCAGTACTTC; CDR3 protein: CATSRDRLTRGEQYF
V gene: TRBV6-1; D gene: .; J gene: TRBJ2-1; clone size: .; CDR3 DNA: TGTGCCAGCAGGGACCGAGGAGAGCAGTTCTTC; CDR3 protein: CASRDRGEQFF